The TCR beta chain described here comes from a study of blood T cell repertoires in COVID-19. Study-wide background: From the United States, Italy and Spain came samples of acute and convalescent COVID-19. T cells, B-cell-depleted T cells, or PBMCs provided the cDNA or gDNA that served as material.

As handled by the study authors: Reference gene primer amplification in the assay estimated nucleated cell counts. Assay: immunoSEQ multiplex PCR; the TCRdb copy retains only in-frame clones and omits some. V and J calls and clone size come straight from that table; D and trimming were deduced from the DNA. The sample lists over 100,000 clones; approximately 90% were seen once. CDR3 length: 15 residues. Trimming removed 6 bases at V and 0 bases at J, with 12 bases between. From germline, CDR1 is KGHSH and CDR2 LQKENI. The chain couples TRBV18 to TRBJ2-1, with a possible D match to TRBD2 (5 bases). The sequenced material came from peripheral blood. This TCR was sampled from a human donor with acute or convalescent COVID-19. The donor label of this sample is uncertain. In nucleotides, the CDR3 is TGTGCCAGCTCTCGAACAGAGGGCTCCTACAATGAGCAGTTCTTC. This sequence encodes CASSRTEGSYNEQFF.